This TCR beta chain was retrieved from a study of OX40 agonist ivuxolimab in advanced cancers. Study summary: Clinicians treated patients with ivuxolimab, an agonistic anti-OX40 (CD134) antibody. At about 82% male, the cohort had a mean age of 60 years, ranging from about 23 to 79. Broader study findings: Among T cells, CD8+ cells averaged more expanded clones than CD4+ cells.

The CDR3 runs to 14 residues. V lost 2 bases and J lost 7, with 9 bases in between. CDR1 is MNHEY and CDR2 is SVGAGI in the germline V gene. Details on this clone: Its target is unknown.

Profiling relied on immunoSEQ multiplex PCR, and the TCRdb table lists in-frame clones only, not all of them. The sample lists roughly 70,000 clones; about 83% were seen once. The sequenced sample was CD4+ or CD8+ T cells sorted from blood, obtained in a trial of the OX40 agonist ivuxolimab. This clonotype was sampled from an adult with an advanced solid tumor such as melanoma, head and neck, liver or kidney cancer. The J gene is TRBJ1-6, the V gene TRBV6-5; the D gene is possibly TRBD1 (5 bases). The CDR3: CASSYGRGNSPLHF. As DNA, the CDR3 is TGTGCCAGCAGTTACGGGAGGGGAAATTCACCCCTCCACTTT.